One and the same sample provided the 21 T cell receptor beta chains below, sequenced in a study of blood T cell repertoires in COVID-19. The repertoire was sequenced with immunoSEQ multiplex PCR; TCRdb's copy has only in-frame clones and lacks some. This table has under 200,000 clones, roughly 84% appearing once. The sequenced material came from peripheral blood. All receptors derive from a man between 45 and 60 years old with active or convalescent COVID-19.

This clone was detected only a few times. The CDR3 reads CASKLAGAEPDTQYF. Here the CDR3 DNA reads TGTGCCAGCAAGCTAGCGGGGGCGGAACCAGATACGCAGTATTTT. The rearrangement uses TRBV6-5 and TRBJ2-3, with 10 nucleotides matching TRBD2. Germline assignment: CDR1 MNHEY and CDR2 SVGAGI. V shed 7 bases and J 4 bases; nucleotides not matched to a gene: 8. The CDR3 has 15 residues.

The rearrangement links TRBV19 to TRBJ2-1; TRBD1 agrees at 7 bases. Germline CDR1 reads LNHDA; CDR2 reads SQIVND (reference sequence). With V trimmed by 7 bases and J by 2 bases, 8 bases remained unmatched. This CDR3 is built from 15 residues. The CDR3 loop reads CASTEDRDAYNEQFF. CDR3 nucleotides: TGTGCCAGTACCGAAGACAGGGATGCCTACAATGAGCAGTTCTTC.

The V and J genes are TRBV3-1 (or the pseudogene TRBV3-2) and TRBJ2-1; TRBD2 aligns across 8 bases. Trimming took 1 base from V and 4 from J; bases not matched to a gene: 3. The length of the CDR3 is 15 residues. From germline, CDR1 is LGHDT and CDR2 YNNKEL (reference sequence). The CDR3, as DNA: TGTGCCAGCAGCCAAGCCGGGAGGGCTTACAATGAGCAGTTCTTC. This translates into CASSQAGRAYNEQFF.

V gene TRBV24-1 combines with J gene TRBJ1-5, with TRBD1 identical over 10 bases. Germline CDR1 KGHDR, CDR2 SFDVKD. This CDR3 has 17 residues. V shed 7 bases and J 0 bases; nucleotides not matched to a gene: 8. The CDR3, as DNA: TGTGCCACCAGACACGGGACAGGGGAATATAGCAATCAGCCCCAGCATTTT. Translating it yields CATRHGTGEYSNQPQHF.

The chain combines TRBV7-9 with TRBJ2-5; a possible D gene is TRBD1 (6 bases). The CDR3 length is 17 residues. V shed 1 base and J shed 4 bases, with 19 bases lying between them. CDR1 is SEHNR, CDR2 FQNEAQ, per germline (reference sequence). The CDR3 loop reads CASSLGIGGRMGETQYF. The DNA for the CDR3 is TGTGCCAGCAGCTTAGGTATTGGGGGCCGCATGGGAGAGACCCAGTACTTC.

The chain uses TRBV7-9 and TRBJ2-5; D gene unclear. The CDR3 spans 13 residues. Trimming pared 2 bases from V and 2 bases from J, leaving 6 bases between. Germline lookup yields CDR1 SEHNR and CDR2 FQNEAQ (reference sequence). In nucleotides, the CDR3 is TGTGCCAGCAGCTTATTTCCACAAGAGACCCAGTACTTC. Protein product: CASSLFPQETQYF. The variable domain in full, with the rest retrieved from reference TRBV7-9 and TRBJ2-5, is DTGVSQNPRHKITKRGQNVTFRCDPISEHNRLYWYRQTLGQGPEFLTYFQNEAQLEKSRLLSDRFSAERPKGSFSTLEIQRTEQGDSAMYLCASSLFPQETQYFGPGTRLLVL.

CDR3 region: CASSTDRGGSPLHF. The CDR3 DNA reads TGTGCCAGCTCAACAGACAGGGGTGGTTCACCCCTCCACTTT. The J gene is TRBJ1-6, the V gene TRBV18; 8 nucleotides match TRBD1. With 5 bases clipped from V and 9 bases from J, the junction kept 6 bases outside the gene matches. The germline V gene has CDR1 KGHSH and CDR2 LQKENI. This CDR3 is built from 14 residues.

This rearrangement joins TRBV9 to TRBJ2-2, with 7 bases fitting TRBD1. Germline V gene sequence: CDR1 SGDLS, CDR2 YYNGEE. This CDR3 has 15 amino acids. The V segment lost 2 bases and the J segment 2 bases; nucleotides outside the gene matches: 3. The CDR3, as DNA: TGTGCCAGCAGCGTCCGGGACAGAAACACCGGGGAGCTGTTTTTT. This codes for CASSVRDRNTGELFF.

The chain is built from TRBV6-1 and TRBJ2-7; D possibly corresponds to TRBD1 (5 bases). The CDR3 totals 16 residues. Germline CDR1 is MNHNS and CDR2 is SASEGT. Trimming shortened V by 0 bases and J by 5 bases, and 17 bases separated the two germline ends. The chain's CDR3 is CASSEAKDTNLHEQYF. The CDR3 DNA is TGTGCCAGCAGTGAAGCGAAGGACACAAATCTCCACGAGCAGTACTTC.

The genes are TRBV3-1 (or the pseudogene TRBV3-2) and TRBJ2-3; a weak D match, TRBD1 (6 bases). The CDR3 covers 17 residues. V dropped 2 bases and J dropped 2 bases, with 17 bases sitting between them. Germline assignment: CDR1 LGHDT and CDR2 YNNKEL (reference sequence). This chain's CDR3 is CASSQKWAGAVTDTQYF. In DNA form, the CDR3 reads TGTGCCAGCAGCCAAAAGTGGGCAGGGGCAGTCACAGATACGCAGTATTTT.

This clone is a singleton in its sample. The CDR3 loop reads CASTHVGAHRYTF. CDR3 sequence (DNA): TGTGCCAGCACCCACGTGGGGGCCCACCGCTACACCTTC. The chain has TRBV6-6 and TRBJ1-2, with D maybe TRBD1 (6 bases). Germline CDR1 reads MNHNY; CDR2 reads SVGAGI (reference sequence). The CDR3 contains 13 residues. V dropped 7 bases and J dropped 9 bases, with 18 bases sitting between them.

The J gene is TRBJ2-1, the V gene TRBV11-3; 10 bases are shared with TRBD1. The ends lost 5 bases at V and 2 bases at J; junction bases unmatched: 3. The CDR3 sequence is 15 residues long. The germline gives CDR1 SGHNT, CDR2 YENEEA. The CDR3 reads CASSNDRGPYNEQFF. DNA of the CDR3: TGTGCCAGCAGCAATGACAGGGGGCCCTACAATGAGCAGTTCTTC.

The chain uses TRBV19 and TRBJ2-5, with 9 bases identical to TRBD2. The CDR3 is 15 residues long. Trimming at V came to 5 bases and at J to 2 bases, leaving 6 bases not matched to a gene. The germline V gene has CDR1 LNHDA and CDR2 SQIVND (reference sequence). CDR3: CASSPRLAAQETQYF. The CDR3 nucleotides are TGTGCCAGTAGTCCACGACTAGCGGCTCAAGAGACCCAGTACTTC.

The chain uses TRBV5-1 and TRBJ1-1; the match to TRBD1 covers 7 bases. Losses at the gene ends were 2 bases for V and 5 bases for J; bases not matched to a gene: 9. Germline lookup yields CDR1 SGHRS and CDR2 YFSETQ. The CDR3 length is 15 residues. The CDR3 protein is CASSLENRGGTEAFF. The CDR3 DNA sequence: TGCGCCAGCAGCTTAGAAAACAGGGGCGGGACTGAAGCTTTCTTT.

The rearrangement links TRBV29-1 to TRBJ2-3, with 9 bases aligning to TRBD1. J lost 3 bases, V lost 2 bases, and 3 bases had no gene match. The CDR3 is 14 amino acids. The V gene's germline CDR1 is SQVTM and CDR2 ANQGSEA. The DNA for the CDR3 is TGCAGCGTTGAATTTGGGACAGGGACAGATACGCAGTATTTT. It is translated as CSVEFGTGTDTQYF.

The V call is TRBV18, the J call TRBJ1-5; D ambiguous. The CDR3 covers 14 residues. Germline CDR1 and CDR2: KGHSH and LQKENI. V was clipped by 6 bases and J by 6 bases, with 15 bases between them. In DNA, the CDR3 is TGTGCCAGCTCTCTCGACCCGAGGCGTCAGCCCCAGCATTTT. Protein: CASSLDPRRQPQHF.

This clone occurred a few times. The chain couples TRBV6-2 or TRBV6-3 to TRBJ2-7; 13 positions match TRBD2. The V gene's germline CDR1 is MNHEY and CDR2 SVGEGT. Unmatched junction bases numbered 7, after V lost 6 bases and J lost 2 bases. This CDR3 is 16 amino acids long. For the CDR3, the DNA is TGTGCCAGCAGCCAAGGGACTAGCGGGACTCCCTACGAGCAGTACTTC. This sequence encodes CASSQGTSGTPYEQYF.

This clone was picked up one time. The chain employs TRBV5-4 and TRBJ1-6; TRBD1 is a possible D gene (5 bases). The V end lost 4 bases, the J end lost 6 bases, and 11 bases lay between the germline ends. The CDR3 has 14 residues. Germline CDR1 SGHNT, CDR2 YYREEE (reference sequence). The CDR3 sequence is CASSHDSLNSPLHF. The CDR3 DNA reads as TGTGCCAGCAGCCATGACAGCCTTAATTCACCCCTCCACTTT.

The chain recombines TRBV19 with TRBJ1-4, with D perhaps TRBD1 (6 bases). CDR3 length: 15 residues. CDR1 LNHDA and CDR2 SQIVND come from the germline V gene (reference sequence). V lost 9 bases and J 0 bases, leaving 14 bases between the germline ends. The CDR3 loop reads CASTDSPATNEKLFF. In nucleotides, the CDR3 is TGTGCCAGCACGGACAGCCCAGCAACTAATGAAAAACTGTTTTTT.

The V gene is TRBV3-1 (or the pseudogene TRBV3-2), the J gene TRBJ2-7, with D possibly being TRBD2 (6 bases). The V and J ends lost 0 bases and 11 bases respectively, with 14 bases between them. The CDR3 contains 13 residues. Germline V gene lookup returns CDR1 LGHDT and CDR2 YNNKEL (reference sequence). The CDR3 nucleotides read TGTGCCAGCAGCCAAGAACGGGCGGGGAAGGAGTACTTC. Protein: CASSQERAGKEYF.

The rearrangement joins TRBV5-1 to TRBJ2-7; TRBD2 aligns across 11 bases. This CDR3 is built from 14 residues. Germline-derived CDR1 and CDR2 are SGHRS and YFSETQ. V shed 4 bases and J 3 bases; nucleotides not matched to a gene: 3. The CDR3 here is CASSAGLADYEQYF. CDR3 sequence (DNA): TGCGCCAGCAGCGCGGGACTAGCGGACTACGAGCAGTACTTC.